A single T cell receptor (beta chain) is shown here with its context. What it recognizes is unknown. For the second PCR, which ran for about 6 to 12 cycles, a sample-barcoded 5' primer and a J-beta primer mix were used. TCRdb recomputed calls from the 5' RACE reads with MiXCR, one row per CDR3 protein. The data contain about 640,000 distinct CDR3 sequences, roughly 53% of them singletons. There are 10 residues in the CDR3. Per germline, CDR1 DFQATT and CDR2 SNEGSKA (reference sequence). This record comes from a study of blood T cells in healthy people across ages. Broader study findings: Age advanced and TCR beta diversity per million T cells fell, roughly linearly. Naive CD4+ cell counts and diversity both ran higher in long-lived than in aged donors.

The genes are TRBV20-1 and TRBJ2-7; tentatively, D is TRBD2 (6 bases). The last part of the DNA fits TRBJ2-4 better; the J call may be wrong. The clonotype was recovered from a man aged 55 to 70 in good health. The specimen was blood. The CDR3 sequence is CSTGGNIQYF. In DNA form, the CDR3 reads TGCAGTACCGGGGGAAACATTCAGTACTTC.